This record covers a single T cell receptor beta chain. What it binds is unknown. V was trimmed by 1 base and J by 4 bases, leaving 10 bases between them. This CDR3 contains 14 residues. Per the germline V gene, CDR1 is SGHTA and CDR2 is FQGNSA. Expressed TCRB transcripts were sequenced because the isolated RNA had all been reverse transcribed beforehand. Profiling relied on immunoSEQ multiplex PCR, and the TCRdb table lists in-frame clones only, not all of them. Here the sample spans hundreds of thousands of clones, about 14% being singletons. These data belong to a study of beta chain features in type 1 diabetes. Study results and caveats: Highly expressing activated T cells could be over-counted with a cDNA template. TCRB CDR3s from Type 1 diabetes patients were moderately but significantly shorter in all four CD4+ subsets. Across patients, naive, central memory and Treg TCRB repertoires exhibited apparently greater similarity than was observed across healthy donors.

Sorting with CD45RO/CCR7/CD25/CD127/CD95/CD27 yielded naive, central memory, regulatory and stem-like memory CD4+ cells. The authors obtained over 98% purity in all sorted populations. The J gene is TRBJ2-5, the V gene TRBV7-2; D is unresolved. Specimen: naive CD4+ T cells from blood. The TCR sequence derives from a young man with type 1 diabetes. CDR3 bases: TGTGCCAGCAGCTTAGGTCAGGCCGGAGAGACCCAGTACTTC. It encodes CASSLGQAGETQYF.